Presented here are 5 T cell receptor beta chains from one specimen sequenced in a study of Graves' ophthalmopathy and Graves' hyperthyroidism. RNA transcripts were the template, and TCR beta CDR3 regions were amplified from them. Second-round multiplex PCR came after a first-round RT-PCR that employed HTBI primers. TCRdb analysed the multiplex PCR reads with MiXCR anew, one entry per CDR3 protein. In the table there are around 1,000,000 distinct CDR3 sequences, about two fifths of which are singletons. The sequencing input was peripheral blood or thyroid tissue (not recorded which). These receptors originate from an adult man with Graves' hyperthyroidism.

CDR3 nucleotides: TGTGCCAGCAGTGAATCCCCACAGGGGGCTCAGCCCCAGCATTTT. It translates to CASSESPQGAQPQHF. The chain has TRBV2 and TRBJ1-5, with TRBD1 matching 9 bases. This CDR3 region has 15 residues. Looked up from germline, CDR1 is SNHLY and CDR2 is FYNNEI. The ends lost 2 bases at V and 6 bases at J; junction bases unmatched: 5.

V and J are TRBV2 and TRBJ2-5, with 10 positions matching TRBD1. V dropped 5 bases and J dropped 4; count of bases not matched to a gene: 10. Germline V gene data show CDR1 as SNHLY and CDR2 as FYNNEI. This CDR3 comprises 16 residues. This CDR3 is CASSRQTGGLRETQYF. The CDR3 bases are TGTGCCAGCAGTCGGCAGACAGGGGGCCTACGAGAGACCCAGTACTTC.

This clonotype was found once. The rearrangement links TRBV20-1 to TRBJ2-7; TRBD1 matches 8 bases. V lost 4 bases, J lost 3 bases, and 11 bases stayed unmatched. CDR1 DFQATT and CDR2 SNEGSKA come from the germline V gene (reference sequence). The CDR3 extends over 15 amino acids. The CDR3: CSAIDRGVLGYEQYF. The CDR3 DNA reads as TGCAGTGCTATCGACAGGGGAGTACTGGGCTACGAGCAGTACTTC.

The CDR3 region is CASSYAMNQPQHF. DNA for the CDR3: TGTGCCAGCAGTTACGCCATGAATCAGCCCCAGCATTTT. The rearrangement links TRBV6-1 to TRBJ1-5, with D uncertain. The ends were cut back, 5 bases at V and 4 bases at J, with 9 bases in the middle. The CDR3 loop spans 13 amino acids. CDR1 is MNHNS and CDR2 is SASEGT in the germline V gene.

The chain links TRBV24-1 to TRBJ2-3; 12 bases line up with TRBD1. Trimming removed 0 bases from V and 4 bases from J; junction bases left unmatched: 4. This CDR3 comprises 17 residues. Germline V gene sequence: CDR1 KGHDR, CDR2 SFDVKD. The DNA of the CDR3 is TGTGCCACCAGTGATTTGCAAGGGACAGGGGGCGCAGATACGCAGTATTTT. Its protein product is CATSDLQGTGGADTQYF.